The 18 T cell receptor beta chains below all came from one sample that was sequenced in a study of T cells after yellow fever vaccination. One entry per CDR3 protein results from TCRdb running MiXCR on the 5' RACE reads. This sample has roughly 330,000 distinct CDR3 sequences; roughly 4% occur once, and the top ten carry roughly 26%. The material sequenced was PBMCs, taken 5 days after the yellow fever booster vaccination. The receptors come from a man aged 18-30 years who received the YFV17D yellow fever vaccine.

This clonotype was counted ten times or more. The CDR3: CASSLADRDLYTDTQYF. The CDR3 DNA reads TGTGCCAGCAGCTTAGCCGACCGGGACCTTTACACAGATACGCAGTATTTT. The rearrangement joins TRBV7-9 to TRBJ2-3, with D perhaps assigned TRBD1 or TRBD2 (5 bases each). Germline V gene data show CDR1 as SEHNR and CDR2 as FQNEAQ (reference sequence). There are 17 residues in the CDR3. The V gene lost 0 bases and the J gene lost 2 bases, with 15 bases spanning the gap.

This clonotype was picked up many times. V is TRBV5-6 and J is TRBJ2-3; tentative D call: TRBD1 (6 bases). The V end lost 2 bases, the J end lost 7 bases, and 14 bases lay between the germline ends. The CDR3 spans 14 residues. Germline assignment: CDR1 SGHDT and CDR2 YYEEEE. The CDR3 spells CASSLRGSTYTQYF. In nucleotides, the CDR3 is TGTGCCAGCAGCTTAAGGGGGAGCACTTATACGCAGTATTTT. The full variable domain, rest sourced from reference TRBV5-6 and TRBJ2-3, is DAGVTQSPTHLIKTRGQQVTLRCSPKSGHDTVSWYQQALGQGPQFIFQYYEEEERQRGNFPDRFSGHQFPNYSSELNVNALLLGDSALYLCASSLRGSTYTQYFGPGTRLTVL.

The chain links TRBV24-1 to TRBJ2-3; D not resolved. This CDR3 comprises 13 residues. Per the germline V gene, CDR1 is KGHDR and CDR2 is SFDVKD. V was trimmed by 0 bases and J by 6 bases, leaving 6 bases between them. DNA for the CDR3: TGTGCCACCAGTGATTTGTGGCGGGATACGCAGTATTTT. Its translation is CATSDLWRDTQYF.

This clonotype was seen a handful of times. A much larger clone sits a single nucleotide away, making a read error possible. The rearrangement uses TRBV12-3 or TRBV12-4 and TRBJ1-6; TRBD1 aligns across 7 bases. There are 13 residues in the CDR3. Trimming took 5 bases from V and 7 from J; bases not matched to a gene: 2. The CDR3: CASSDRENSPLHF. DNA for the CDR3: TGTGCCAGCAGTGACAGGGAGAATTCACCCCTCCACTTT.

The chain carries TRBV18 and TRBJ1-3; TRBD1 is a possible D gene (5 bases). This CDR3 is 16 amino acids long. Trimming cost V 0 bases and J 0 bases, with 9 bases left between them. Germline assignment: CDR1 KGHSH and CDR2 LQKENI. The CDR3 DNA reads TGTGCCAGCTCACCACCGCGGGGGGGCTCTGGAAACACCATATATTTT. Translation gives CASSPPRGGSGNTIYF.

This clonotype was found a few times. The chain employs TRBV18 and TRBJ1-2; D may be TRBD1 (6 bases). The CDR3 has 16 residues. Germline V lookup: CDR1 KGHSH, CDR2 LQKENI. With 2 bases removed from V and 7 bases from J, the gap between germline ends came to 20 bases. In DNA, the CDR3 is TGTGCCAGCTCACCAGGACAGCAGGGTACGGTTGCTGGCTACACCTTC. This codes for CASSPGQQGTVAGYTF. Supplemented by reference TRBV18 and TRBJ1-2, the full variable domain reads NAGVMQNPRHLVRRRGQEARLRCSPMKGHSHVYWYRQLPEEGLKFMVYLQKENIIDESGMPKERFSAEFPKEGPSILRIQQVVRGDSAAYFCASSPGQQGTVAGYTFGSGTRLTVV.

The V call is TRBV3-1, the J call TRBJ2-7; D might be TRBD1 (5 bases). Trimming took off 4 bases at V and 5 bases at J, with 12 bases between the two ends. From germline, CDR1 is LGHDT and CDR2 YNNKEL (reference sequence). The CDR3 contains 13 residues. This CDR3 reads CASSRVGVNEQYF. In DNA form, the CDR3 reads TGTGCCAGCAGCCGGGTAGGGGTTAACGAGCAGTACTTC.

This clonotype appeared a few times. V and J are TRBV27 and TRBJ2-5; 7 bases are a match to TRBD1. CDR3 length: 15 amino acids. CDR1 is MNHEY and CDR2 is SMNVEV in the germline V gene (reference sequence). J was trimmed by 4 bases and V by 5 bases; bases with no gene match: 10. The CDR3 protein is CASSPYRGSTETQYF. DNA of the CDR3: TGTGCCAGCAGTCCATACAGGGGATCTACAGAGACCCAGTACTTC.

The rearrangement uses TRBV20-1 and TRBJ1-5; 8 bases are shared with TRBD1. J lost 5 bases, V lost 5 bases, and 5 bases had no gene match. CDR3 length: 13 residues. CDR1 and CDR2 (germline): DFQATT, SNEGSKA (reference sequence). CDR3 DNA: TGCAGTGCTTGGCAGGGGGCTGATCAGCCCCAGCATTTT. The encoded protein is CSAWQGADQPQHF.

The rearrangement uses TRBV7-3 and TRBJ2-1; 9 bases line up with TRBD1. This CDR3 is 13 amino acids long. The V gene end was trimmed by 5 bases and the J gene end by 8 bases; junction bases not matched to a gene: 4. CDR1 and CDR2 (germline): SGHTA, FQGTGA. This CDR3 is CASSPRTGDEQFF. The DNA of the CDR3 is TGTGCCAGCAGCCCCCGGACAGGGGATGAGCAGTTCTTC. Together with reference TRBV7-3 and TRBJ2-1, the CDR3 gives the full variable domain: GAGVSQTPSNKVTEKGKYVELRCDPISGHTALYWYRQSLGQGPEFLIYFQGTGAADDSGLPNDRFFAVRPEGSVSTLKIQRTERGDSAVYLCASSPRTGDEQFFGPGTRLTVL.

A few counts support this clonotype. This rearrangement joins TRBV11-2 to TRBJ2-5; TRBD1 aligns across 7 bases. Germline V lookup: CDR1 SGHAT, CDR2 FQNNGV. V lost 4 bases and J lost 2; bases outside the gene matches: 7. The CDR3 covers 15 residues. CDR3 amino acids: CASSSQTGSQETQYF. The CDR3, as DNA: TGTGCCAGCAGCTCCCAGACAGGGAGTCAAGAGACCCAGTACTTC.

This chain uses TRBV20-1 with TRBJ1-1, with D possibly TRBD1 on 5 matching bases. This CDR3 has 14 residues. V was trimmed by 3 bases and J by 1 base, leaving 12 bases between them. Germline V gene lookup returns CDR1 DFQATT and CDR2 SNEGSKA (reference sequence). Here the CDR3 reads CSARRGRRNTEAFF. DNA of the CDR3: TGCAGTGCTAGGAGGGGCAGGAGGAACACTGAAGCTTTCTTT.

This clonotype has a count of ten or more. The V call is TRBV7-6, the J call TRBJ1-4; 7 bases agree with TRBD1. Trimming at V came to 0 bases and at J to 8 bases, leaving 9 bases not matched to a gene. The CDR3 sequence is 16 residues long. Per germline, CDR1 SGHVS and CDR2 FNYEAQ. CDR3 region: CASSLAGKGASEKLFF. The CDR3, as DNA: TGTGCCAGCAGCTTAGCGGGAAAGGGGGCCAGCGAAAAACTGTTTTTT. The full variable domain, rest sourced from reference TRBV7-6 and TRBJ1-4, is GAGVSQSPRYKVTKRGQDVALRCDPISGHVSLYWYRQALGQGPEFLTYFNYEAQQDKSGLPNDRFSAERPEGSISTLTIQRTEQRDSAMYRCASSLAGKGASEKLFFGSGTQLSVL.

This clonotype has only a few counts. The chain recombines TRBV5-6 with TRBJ2-2, with D perhaps TRBD2 (6 bases). Between the trimmed V and J ends, which lost 0 bases and 6 bases, there was a span of 12 bases. CDR3 length: 15 residues. Germline V gene sequence: CDR1 SGHDT, CDR2 YYEEEE. CDR3 loop: CASSLGTGGAGELFF. CDR3 bases: TGTGCCAGCAGCTTGGGGACCGGAGGGGCCGGGGAGCTGTTTTTT. Combining the CDR3 with reference TRBV5-6 and TRBJ2-2 gives the whole variable domain DAGVTQSPTHLIKTRGQQVTLRCSPKSGHDTVSWYQQALGQGPQFIFQYYEEEERQRGNFPDRFSGHQFPNYSSELNVNALLLGDSALYLCASSLGTGGAGELFFGEGSRLTVL.

The chain links TRBV20-1 to TRBJ1-1; TRBD1 might be the D (6 bases). CDR3 size: 15 residues. Germline lookup yields CDR1 DFQATT and CDR2 SNEGSKA (reference sequence). Between the trimmed V and J ends, which lost 2 bases and 8 bases, there was a span of 21 bases. The CDR3 DNA reads as TGCAGTGCTAGACCGCCGGGGGGGGCGAAAGGGGAAGCTTTCTTT. Residues: CSARPPGGAKGEAFF.

This sequence joins TRBV29-1 and TRBJ2-1; 9 bases fit TRBD1. The CDR3 runs 15 residues. V lost 3 bases and J lost 4; bases outside the gene matches: 7. Germline lookup yields CDR1 SQVTM and CDR2 ANQGSEA. The CDR3 is CSVELPGQGYNEQFF. The CDR3 DNA is TGCAGCGTTGAGTTGCCGGGACAGGGTTACAATGAGCAGTTCTTC.

J is TRBJ2-1 and V is TRBV19; a weak D match, TRBD1 (6 bases). Per germline, CDR1 LNHDA and CDR2 SQIVND (reference sequence). V lost 4 bases and J lost 6, with 13 bases in between. This CDR3 region has 14 residues. DNA of the CDR3: TGTGCCAGTAGTACAGGGGTTGGGATCAATGAGCAGTTCTTC. The encoded protein is CASSTGVGINEQFF. Drawing the rest from reference TRBV19 and TRBJ2-1, the complete variable domain is DGGITQSPKYLFRKEGQNVTLSCEQNLNHDAMYWYRQDPGQGLRLIYYSQIVNDFQKGDIAEGYSVSREKKESFPLTVTSAQKNPTAFYLCASSTGVGINEQFFGPGTRLTVL.

The rearrangement uses TRBV29-1 and TRBJ1-1; a weak D match, TRBD1 (6 bases). This CDR3 has 12 amino acids. In germline, CDR1 is SQVTM, CDR2 ANQGSEA. Trimming cost V 3 bases and J 6 bases, with 11 bases left between them. This CDR3 reads CSVDNRVAEAFF. The DNA for the CDR3 is TGCAGCGTTGACAACAGGGTGGCTGAAGCTTTCTTT.